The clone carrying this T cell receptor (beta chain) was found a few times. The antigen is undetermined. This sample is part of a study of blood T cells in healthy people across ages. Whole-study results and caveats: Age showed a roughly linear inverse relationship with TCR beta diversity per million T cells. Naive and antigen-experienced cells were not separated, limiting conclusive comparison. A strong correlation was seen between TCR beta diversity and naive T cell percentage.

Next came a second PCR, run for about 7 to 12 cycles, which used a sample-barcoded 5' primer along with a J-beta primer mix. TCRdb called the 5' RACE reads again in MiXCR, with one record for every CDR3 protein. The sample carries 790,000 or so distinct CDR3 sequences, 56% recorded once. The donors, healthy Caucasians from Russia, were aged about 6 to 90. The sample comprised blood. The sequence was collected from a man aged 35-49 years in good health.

CDR3 sequence reads: CASSLAGGGSPKPYLAKNIQYF. CDR3 coding DNA: TGTGCCAGCAGTTTAGCGGGGGGCGGTAGCCCAAAACCCTACCTAGCCAAAAACATTCAGTACTTC. The chain is built from TRBV12-3 or TRBV12-4 and TRBJ2-4; D is tentatively TRBD1 or TRBD2 (6 bases each). V lost 0 bases to trimming and J lost 0 bases, with 27 bases between them. The CDR3 spans 22 residues.